This T cell receptor beta chain was observed in a study of T cells in Graves' hyperthyroidism and ophthalmopathy. Unmatched junction bases numbered 10, after V lost 3 bases and J lost 7 bases. Germline V CDR1 and CDR2: DFQATT, SNEGSKA (reference sequence). The length of the CDR3 is 15 residues. There were TCR beta CDR3 regions amplified from RNA transcripts. The HTBI primer set was used in a first-round RT-PCR of the TCR CDR3. TCRdb used MiXCR to reprocess the multiplex PCR reads, holding one entry per CDR3 protein. Of hundreds of thousands of distinct CDR3 sequences listed, approximately 15% are singletons. This clonotype was observed a handful of times.

This TCR came from a young woman with Graves' hyperthyroidism that later progressed to Graves' ophthalmopathy. The chain combines TRBV20-1 with TRBJ1-4; the match to TRBD1 covers 8 bases. The sequencing input was blood. CDR3 sequence reads: CSASERTGSFEKLFF. The CDR3 DNA follows: TGCAGTGCTAGTGAGAGGACAGGGTCATTTGAAAAACTGTTTTTT.